The 6 T cell receptor beta chains below come from one sample, sequenced in a study of OX40 agonist ivuxolimab in advanced cancers. Generated by immunoSEQ multiplex PCR, the TCRdb table keeps only in-frame clones and is missing some. This table has around 140,000 clones, 90% appearing once. Sequencing used CD4+ or CD8+ T cells sorted from blood, obtained in a trial of the OX40 agonist ivuxolimab. The receptors here all came from an adult with an advanced solid tumor such as melanoma, head and neck, liver or kidney cancer.

The chain has TRBV5-1 and TRBJ2-3; D may be TRBD1 or TRBD2 (5 bases each). Germline V gene lookup returns CDR1 SGHRS and CDR2 YFSETQ. The CDR3 has 14 residues. V shed 0 bases and J shed 6 bases, with 11 bases lying between them. The CDR3 sequence is CASSLEVGADTQYF. The DNA of the CDR3 is TGCGCCAGCAGCTTGGAGGTCGGGGCGGATACGCAGTATTTT. Complete variable domain (other parts from reference TRBV5-1 and TRBJ2-3): KAGVTQTPRYLIKTRGQQVTLSCSPISGHRSVSWYQQTPGQGLQFLFEYFSETQRNKGNFPGRFSGRQFSNSRSEMNVSTLELGDSALYLCASSLEVGADTQYFGPGTRLTVL.

J is TRBJ2-1 and V is TRBV7-2; 11 bases align to TRBD2. Losses at the gene ends were 1 base for V and 10 bases for J; bases not matched to a gene: 12. Germline V gene data show CDR1 as SGHTA and CDR2 as FQGNSA. This CDR3 is built from 17 residues. The CDR3 loop reads CASSLGGTSGRRREQFF. DNA of the CDR3: TGTGCCAGCAGCTTAGGAGGGACTAGCGGCCGCCGGAGGGAGCAGTTCTTC.

This rearrangement joins TRBV5-4 to TRBJ2-1; the match to TRBD2 covers 8 bases. The ends lost 1 base at V and 5 bases at J; junction bases unmatched: 8. Per germline, CDR1 SGHNT and CDR2 YYREEE (reference sequence). The CDR3 runs to 16 residues. CDR3 in amino acids: CASSLHLLAGHNEQFF. In nucleotides, the CDR3 is TGTGCCAGCAGCTTGCATCTCCTAGCGGGCCACAATGAGCAGTTCTTC.

Comments on this clone: Other DNA sequences in this sample translate to the same CDR3. The chain joins TRBV9 to TRBJ1-1; D not certain. V lost 2 bases to trimming and J lost 1 base, with 9 bases between them. Germline V gene sequence: CDR1 SGDLS, CDR2 YYNGEE. CDR3 length equals 14 residues. The CDR3 coding sequence is TGTGCCAGCAGCGTCGTTGGGGAGAACACTGAAGCTTTCTTT. As protein: CASSVVGENTEAFF.

A few counts support this clone. This chain uses TRBV14 with TRBJ1-1; D call uncertain. With 2 bases removed from V and 1 base from J, the gap between germline ends came to 5 bases. Germline CDR1 reads SGHDN; CDR2 reads FVKESK. The CDR3 consists of 13 residues. The CDR3 is CASSQQKNTEAFF. CDR3 in DNA: TGTGCCAGCAGCCAACAAAAGAACACTGAAGCTTTCTTT.

J is TRBJ1-1 and V is TRBV5-6, with D unresolved. The germline V and J ends were trimmed by 0 bases and 1 base, with 4 bases remaining between them. Germline V lookup: CDR1 SGHDT, CDR2 YYEEEE. There are 13 residues in the CDR3. This CDR3 reads CASSLGGNTEAFF. The CDR3 DNA is TGTGCCAGCAGCTTGGGCGGGAACACTGAAGCTTTCTTT.